Shown below are 9 T cell receptor beta chains from a single sample sequenced in a study of CD8 T cells in ankylosing spondylitis. TCRdb fed the 5' RACE reads into MiXCR, producing one record per CDR3 protein. The table records 200,000 to 300,000 distinct CDR3 sequences, 20% to 30% of them present only once. Sequenced material: blood, either unsorted or a sorted T cell fraction (not recorded which). The receptors shown here come from a male donor with ankylosing spondylitis or in good health (not recorded which).

The CDR3 coding sequence is TGTGCCAGCAGCTTAGGAGGGACAGGGCCCTACGAGCAGTACTTC. Translating it yields CASSLGGTGPYEQYF. The J gene is TRBJ2-7, the V gene TRBV11-2; 9 nucleotides line up with TRBD1. The CDR3 is 15 amino acids. Germline V gives CDR1 SGHAT, CDR2 FQNNGV. The junction had 3 bases not matched to a gene; V was cut back by 1 base and J by 2 bases.

This clonotype was observed many times. The V and J genes are TRBV11-2 and TRBJ2-7; 7 bases line up with TRBD1. Germline V gene sequence: CDR1 SGHAT, CDR2 FQNNGV. The V and J ends lost 5 bases and 1 base, in that order; junction bases with no gene match: 14. The CDR3 consists of 17 residues. The chain's CDR3 is CASSRPPGTEKSYEQYF. As DNA, the CDR3 is TGTGCCAGCAGCCGCCCGCCGGGGACAGAAAAATCCTACGAGCAGTACTTC. Using reference TRBV11-2 and TRBJ2-7 for the parts outside the CDR3, the full variable domain is EAGVAQSPRYKIIEKRQSVAFWCNPISGHATLYWYQQILGQGPKLLIQFQNNGVVDDSQLPKDRFSAERLKGVDSTLKIQPAKLEDSAVYLCASSRPPGTEKSYEQYFGPGTRLTVT.

This clonotype was counted between two and nine times. The rearrangement links TRBV20-1 to TRBJ2-5; the D gene is possibly TRBD2 (7 bases). Trimming removed 0 bases from V and 5 bases from J, with 16 bases in between. Germline CDR1 reads DFQATT; CDR2 reads SNEGSKA (reference sequence). The CDR3 contains 15 residues. CDR3 sequence reads: CSAREKYGGQETQYF. The CDR3 DNA follows: TGCAGTGCTAGAGAAAAGTACGGGGGGCAGGAGACCCAGTACTTC.

A note on this clonotype: An end of the junction differs from the germline gene, which may be a read error. The chain carries TRBV7-6 and TRBJ2-7, with D unresolved. The length of the CDR3 is 13 residues. From germline, CDR1 is SGHVS and CDR2 FNYEAQ. Here the CDR3 DNA reads TGTGCCAGCAGCTCCCTGAGTCCGTCCGAGCTGTACTTC. Its protein is CASSSLSPSELYF.

The V call is TRBV15, the J call TRBJ2-1; D might be TRBD1 or TRBD2, each matching 5 bases. There are 15 residues in the CDR3. Trimming cost V 6 bases and J 6 bases, with 18 bases left between them. Germline values: CDR1 LNHNV, CDR2 YYDKDF (reference sequence). CDR3 amino acids: CATRVGTRDVNEQFF. The CDR3 region has the DNA TGTGCCACCAGGGTCGGGACGAGAGATGTCAATGAGCAGTTCTTC.

The chain employs TRBV20-1 and TRBJ2-7, with 9 positions matching TRBD2. Germline CDR1 reads DFQATT; CDR2 reads SNEGSKA (reference sequence). The CDR3 is made up of 15 amino acids. J lost 2 bases, V lost 4 bases, and 9 bases had no gene match. CDR3 sequence (DNA): TGCAGTGCTATCGGATTAGTAGCGGGGGCCTACGAGCAGTACTTC. The encoded protein is CSAIGLVAGAYEQYF.

This clonotype has a handful of counts. The chain has TRBV12-3 or TRBV12-4 and TRBJ2-7, with no clear D. This CDR3 is built from 14 residues. V lost 3 bases and J 6 bases, leaving 15 bases between the germline ends. The CDR3 sequence is CASSFRRYPLEQYF. The DNA of the CDR3 is TGTGCCAGCAGTTTCCGCCGCTACCCCCTCGAGCAGTACTTC.

V gene TRBV12-3 or TRBV12-4 combines with J gene TRBJ1-1; D ambiguous. The germline V and J ends were trimmed by 3 bases and 3 bases, with 8 bases remaining between them. CDR3 size: 13 residues. The CDR3 DNA reads as TGTGCCAGCAGTTTTAAAGTCGACACTGAAGCTTTCTTT. This codes for CASSFKVDTEAFF.

This clonotype was counted a few times. The chain uses TRBV20-1 and TRBJ1-1, with D unclear. The CDR3 has 13 residues. The V end lost 4 bases, the J end lost 2 bases, and 11 bases lay between the germline ends. Per germline, CDR1 DFQATT and CDR2 SNEGSKA (reference sequence). The CDR3 loop is CSATPPLNTEAFF. DNA for the CDR3: TGCAGTGCTACCCCCCCCCTTAACACTGAAGCTTTCTTT.